Given below is one T cell receptor beta chain in context. These data are taken from a study of blood T cells in healthy people across ages. For the study at large: Template switching caught about one barcoded beta molecule for each two T cells.

The second PCR ran about 6 to 12 cycles with a sample-barcoded 5' primer and J-beta primers. Using its own MiXCR run on the 5' RACE reads, TCRdb lists one record per CDR3 protein. The table includes 1.2 million to 1.5 million distinct CDR3 sequences, around 39% detected once. Looked up from germline, CDR1 is SGHTA and CDR2 is FQGTGA. V was pared by 4 bases and J by 5 bases, with 6 bases of the junction left unmatched. The length of the CDR3 is 16 residues. Source material: blood. The clonotype was recovered from a woman younger than 30 in good health. V gene TRBV7-3 combines with J gene TRBJ2-5, with 14 bases fitting TRBD2. The CDR3 sequence is CASSYGTSGGRETQYF. The CDR3 nucleotides are TGTGCCAGCAGCTATGGGACTAGCGGGGGCCGCGAGACCCAGTACTTC.